This TCR beta chain was documented in a study of regulatory T cells in long-lasting Graves disease. This clonotype came up many times. Time point reported: newly diagnosed GD, antithyroid drugs for less than 3 months. Construction of the TCR library relied on RNA isolated from PBMCs. The TCR beta library used iRepertoire HTBI primers with Arm-PCR amplification of CDR3. TCRdb reprocessed the multiplex PCR reads via MiXCR and lists one record per CDR3 protein. The sample has about 560,000 distinct CDR3 sequences; about 16% are singletons. V trimming: 10 bases; J trimming: 1 base; junction bases outside the gene matches: 2. The CDR3 is 12 amino acids. The V gene's germline CDR1 is ENHRY and CDR2 SYGVKD. The same specimen was also included in a second study, on T cells in Graves' hyperthyroidism and ophthalmopathy.

The chain combines TRBV10-3 with TRBJ2-7; 9 bases are a match to TRBD2. The starting material was peripheral blood mononuclear cells (PBMCs), obtained at new diagnosis, from a patient treated with antithyroid drugs. The receptor comes from a man aged 18-30 years with Graves disease. The DNA for the CDR3 is TGTGCCACTACTAGCGGGTCCTACGAGCAGTACTTC. Residues: CATTSGSYEQYF.